This TCR beta chain was profiled in a study of response to subunit inactivated influenza vaccine. Whole-study findings and limits: Authors proposed each seasonal influenza vaccination draws in few new T cells.

This clonotype was detected a few times. Its antigen remains unknown. TCRdb re-called the RT-PCR reads through MiXCR, storing one row per CDR3 protein. The sample lists 450,000 to 700,000 distinct CDR3 sequences, 11% to 15% seen once, with 11% in the top ten. Sequencing used PBMCs from blood, obtained roughly 12 days after vaccination. The source of this sequence is a middle-aged man who received an inactivated influenza vaccine.

The CDR3 region has the DNA TGTGCCAGCACTCCTGGGAGCTACAATGAGCAGTTCTTC. The encoded protein is CASTPGSYNEQFF. The V gene is TRBV12-3 or TRBV12-4, the J gene TRBJ2-1, with TRBD2 as a possible D gene (5 bases). Trimming took 7 bases from V and 3 from J, leaving 10 bases between them. The CDR3 is made up of 13 amino acids.